This TCR beta chain was recovered during a study of shared clonotypes between healthy human individuals. Whole-study context: A couple of women and a few men aged 18 to 49 made up the donors.

Data came from immunoSEQ multiplex PCR; TCRdb stores just in-frame clones and leaves some out. The repertoire consists of around 980,000 clones, with around 82% occurring once and the leading ten covering 0.5% to 0.65%. Germline CDR1 WNHNN, CDR2 SYGVQD (reference sequence). Trimming cost V 5 bases and J 6 bases; bases outside gene matches: 11. This CDR3 is 15 amino acids long. In regard to this clone: Its antigen is not identified.

Notes on the study in general: Non-shared clonotypes displayed generation probabilities falling below those of clonotypes present in all four donors.

The receptor's source is a man aged 18 to 29 in good health. Some clones in this sample may be carry-over from other donors' samples. The sequenced sample was memory CD4+ T cells from PBMCs. As to subset: CD45RA-negative fraction. This chain links TRBV10-1 with TRBJ2-7, with 9 positions matching TRBD1. DNA of the CDR3: TGCGCCAGCAGTCCCGGGACAGGGTTGTCTCGCGAGCAGTACTTC. Its protein product is CASSPGTGLSREQYF.